These 32 T cell receptor beta chains were all obtained from the same sample, sequenced in a study of blood T cell repertoires in COVID-19. Sequencing used immunoSEQ multiplex PCR; TCRdb keeps in-frame clones, though not all of them. The table includes about 76,000 clones, 90% detected once. Sequenced sample: peripheral blood. The receptor set was obtained from a human donor in a cohort sampled during active COVID-19.

The chain has TRBV18 and TRBJ2-1, with 9 bases lining up with TRBD1. The trim removed 0 bases at V and 6 bases at J, leaving 6 bases unmatched. Germline V gene lookup returns CDR1 KGHSH and CDR2 LQKENI. This CDR3 comprises 16 residues. The CDR3 DNA follows: TGTGCCAGCTCACCACCGGACGGGACAGGGTTCAATGAGCAGTTCTTC. It yields the protein CASSPPDGTGFNEQFF.

The chain joins TRBV14 to TRBJ2-3; no clear D. Germline V gene sequence: CDR1 SGHDN, CDR2 FVKESK. The V end lost 0 bases, the J end lost 5 bases, and 12 bases lay between the germline ends. This CDR3 contains 15 residues. The CDR3 region is CASSQEPRVIDTQYF. CDR3 DNA: TGTGCCAGCAGCCAAGAGCCCCGGGTTATAGATACGCAGTATTTT.

The chain uses TRBV9 and TRBJ2-1; D is unclear. Trimming cost V 3 bases and J 4 bases, with 8 bases left between them. The CDR3 length is 13 residues. Germline-derived CDR1 and CDR2 are SGDLS and YYNGEE. The CDR3 DNA reads as TGTGCCAGCAGCGGCCGAGGATACAATGAGCAGTTCTTC. Amino acids: CASSGRGYNEQFF.

The CDR3 region has the DNA TGTGCCAGCACGATACCAGGGGCGAGGAATGAGCAGTTCTTC. It encodes CASTIPGARNEQFF. The chain has TRBV6-5 and TRBJ2-1, with TRBD1 as a possible D gene (6 bases). CDR1 is MNHEY and CDR2 is SVGAGI in the germline V gene. The CDR3 contains 14 residues. V was cut by 7 bases and J by 7 bases, with 17 bases left in between.

This rearrangement joins TRBV27 to TRBJ2-1; D unresolved. V shed 5 bases and J shed 9 bases, with 20 bases lying between them. This CDR3 is 15 amino acids long. Germline values: CDR1 MNHEY, CDR2 SMNVEV (reference sequence). CDR3: CASSLPPRSFGEQFF. The CDR3 bases are TGTGCCAGCAGTCTACCACCTAGGTCTTTCGGTGAGCAGTTCTTC.

The chain couples TRBV19 to TRBJ2-6, with a weak D call TRBD1 (5 bases). The V end lost 4 bases, the J end lost 1 base, and 23 bases lay between the germline ends. CDR1 is LNHDA, CDR2 SQIVND, per germline (reference sequence). CDR3 size: 20 residues. The CDR3 DNA follows: TGTGCCAGTAGTACCCCTGGCTCCAGGACATGGGCTTCTGGGGCCAACGTCCTGACTTTC. Translating gives CASSTPGSRTWASGANVLTF. The full variable domain, rest sourced from reference TRBV19 and TRBJ2-6, is DGGITQSPKYLFRKEGQNVTLSCEQNLNHDAMYWYRQDPGQGLRLIYYSQIVNDFQKGDIAEGYSVSREKKESFPLTVTSAQKNPTAFYLCASSTPGSRTWASGANVLTFGAGSRLTVL.

There are a few counts of this clone. The chain couples TRBV6-5 to TRBJ2-7, with 7 bases identical to TRBD1. V was pared by 5 bases and J by 5 bases, with 9 bases of the junction left unmatched. This CDR3 contains 14 residues. In germline, CDR1 is MNHEY, CDR2 SVGAGI. This CDR3 reads CASSRDSEIHEQYF. DNA for the CDR3: TGTGCCAGCAGTCGGGACAGTGAGATCCACGAGCAGTACTTC.

The V and J genes are TRBV7-3 and TRBJ2-1; TRBD1 matches at 8 bases. The germline V gene encodes CDR1 SGHTA and CDR2 FQGTGA. The CDR3 contains 16 residues. V shed 4 bases, J shed 5 bases, and the junction held 10 bases outside the gene matches. The CDR3 spells CASSSRPGQVDNEQFF. DNA of the CDR3: TGTGCCAGCAGCTCAAGGCCGGGACAGGTAGACAATGAGCAGTTCTTC.

V is TRBV5-6 and J is TRBJ1-2; TRBD1 matches 7 bases. Germline CDR1 SGHDT, CDR2 YYEEEE. The CDR3 loop spans 15 amino acids. V lost 2 bases to trimming and J lost 2 bases; unmatched junction nucleotides: 6. Here the CDR3 DNA reads TGTGCCAGCAGCTTTTTGGAGGGGGCGAACTATGGCTACACCTTC. Amino acid sequence: CASSFLEGANYGYTF.

The CDR3 sequence is CASSLSTRQSTYEQYF. The CDR3 nucleotides read TGTGCCAGCAGTTTATCAACGCGACAGAGCACCTACGAGCAGTACTTC. The rearrangement uses TRBV28 and TRBJ2-7, with D tentatively TRBD1 (5 bases). This CDR3 is built from 16 residues. Germline values: CDR1 MDHEN, CDR2 SYDVKM. V was clipped by 1 base and J by 2 bases, with 15 bases between them.

The chain recombines TRBV10-2 with TRBJ1-5; D unclear. The germline V gene encodes CDR1 WSHSY and CDR2 SAAADI. This CDR3 is built from 13 residues. Between the trimmed V and J ends, which lost 4 bases and 4 bases, there was a span of 8 bases. The CDR3 reads CASSVNRNQPQHF. In DNA form, the CDR3 reads TGCGCCAGCAGTGTTAACAGAAATCAGCCCCAGCATTTT.

CDR3 amino acids: CSLGGNTEAFF. As DNA, the CDR3 is TGCAGCCTCGGGGGGAACACTGAAGCTTTCTTT. V usage is TRBV29-1 and J usage is TRBJ1-1; D possibly corresponds to TRBD1 (5 bases). CDR1 and CDR2 from the germline V gene are SQVTM and ANQGSEA. This CDR3 region has 11 residues. Trimming stripped 8 bases from V and 1 base from J, with 8 bases between.

This clone was found once. The CDR3 sequence is CASSQEDALQETQYF. In DNA, the CDR3 is TGCGCCAGCAGTCAAGAGGATGCACTCCAAGAGACCCAGTACTTC. The chain joins TRBV23-1 to TRBJ2-5; D gene unclear. TRBV23-1 is marked as an open reading frame, function uncertain. The V gene lost 2 bases and the J gene lost 1 base, with 11 bases spanning the gap. This CDR3 has 15 residues.

The rearrangement uses TRBV2 and TRBJ2-7, with D perhaps matching TRBD2 (5 bases). V gave up 5 bases and J gave up 9 bases, with 11 bases separating them. This CDR3 spans 11 amino acids. Looked up from germline, CDR1 is SNHLY and CDR2 is FYNNEI. For the CDR3, the DNA is TGTGCCAGCAGTATCTACGAGGGGCAGTACTTC. This codes for CASSIYEGQYF.

V is TRBV5-1 and J is TRBJ2-1, with no clear D. Trimming took 4 bases from V and 10 from J, leaving 15 bases between them. CDR1 SGHRS and CDR2 YFSETQ come from the germline V gene. The CDR3 is 13 residues long. As DNA, the CDR3 is TGCGCCAGCAGCCCCCGCGGCAAACAAGAGCAGTTCTTC. The encoded protein is CASSPRGKQEQFF.

The chain couples TRBV28 to TRBJ1-5; 7 bases are shared with TRBD1. The germline V gene has CDR1 MDHEN and CDR2 SYDVKM. This CDR3 region has 16 residues. J was trimmed by 0 bases and V by 5 bases; bases with no gene match: 7. The DNA for the CDR3 is TGTGCCAGCAGTCCTACGACAGGGTATAGCAATCAGCCCCAGCATTTT. Its translation is CASSPTTGYSNQPQHF.

The V call is TRBV21-1, the J call TRBJ2-2; the DNA was not compared with TRBD2, the D call given in the table. TRBV21-1 is a documented pseudogene. The CDR3 loop spans 15 amino acids. The CDR3 nucleotides are TGTGCCAGCAGCAAAGGGGGAGGGGGGCCCGGGGAGCTGTTTTTT. Its translation is CASSKGGGGPGELFF.

J is TRBJ1-5 and V is TRBV19, with unresolved D. Germline values: CDR1 LNHDA, CDR2 SQIVND (reference sequence). The germline V and J ends were trimmed by 6 bases and 6 bases, with 12 bases remaining between them. This CDR3 has 13 residues. The chain's CDR3 is CASSPRIGQPQHF. CDR3 DNA: TGTGCCAGTAGCCCCCGAATCGGTCAGCCCCAGCATTTT.

This sequence joins TRBV24-1 and TRBJ2-3; TRBD2 aligns across 8 bases. Unmatched junction bases numbered 7, after V lost 4 bases and J lost 2 bases. Germline lookup yields CDR1 KGHDR and CDR2 SFDVKD. The CDR3 runs to 16 residues. As DNA, the CDR3 is TGTGCCACCAGTGACCCCGGGGGGGAGATCACAGATACGCAGTATTTT. As protein: CATSDPGGEITDTQYF.

The chain is built from TRBV7-2 and TRBJ2-1, with 9 bases aligning to TRBD1. The V and J ends lost 3 bases and 3 bases, in that order; junction bases with no gene match: 15. The germline CDR1 and CDR2 sequences are SGHTA and FQGNSA. This CDR3 spans 19 amino acids. In nucleotides, the CDR3 is TGTGCCAGCAGCTTCATACAGGGGGCGAGAGGGAGGGGCTACAATGAGCAGTTCTTC. Amino acids: CASSFIQGARGRGYNEQFF.

This chain uses TRBV10-1 with TRBJ2-7, with 10 bases identical to TRBD1. Trimming at V came to 8 bases and at J to 0 bases, leaving 19 bases not matched to a gene. Germline assignment: CDR1 WNHNN and CDR2 SYGVQD (reference sequence). CDR3 length equals 19 residues. In DNA form, the CDR3 reads TGCGCCAGCTTACGTCCGGGACAGGGGACTCCTTCAAGCTCCTACGAGCAGTACTTC. The encoded protein is CASLRPGQGTPSSSYEQYF.

This chain links TRBV12-3 or TRBV12-4 with TRBJ2-1; D remains unclear. Trimming pared 3 bases from V and 5 bases from J, leaving 8 bases between. This CDR3 is built from 13 residues. The DNA for the CDR3 is TGTGCCAGCAGTTTTGGCCGTAACAATGAGCAGTTCTTC. It translates to CASSFGRNNEQFF.

CDR3 coding DNA: TGTGCCAGCAGTTTAGCGGGGGGCCCTGCAAGGGGCGGGGAGCTGTTTTTT. Translation gives CASSLAGGPARGGELFF. The chain combines TRBV28 with TRBJ2-2; 8 nucleotides agree with TRBD2. In germline, CDR1 is MDHEN, CDR2 SYDVKM. Trimming at V came to 2 bases and at J to 7 bases, leaving 12 bases not matched to a gene. This CDR3 spans 17 amino acids.

The chain links TRBV6-5 to TRBJ2-7; D might be TRBD2 (6 bases). Trimming removed 2 bases from V and 3 bases from J, with 14 bases in between. Germline-derived CDR1 and CDR2 are MNHEY and SVGAGI. CDR3 length equals 15 residues. CDR3 sequence reads: CASSYRGTANYEQYF. The CDR3 nucleotides are TGTGCCAGCAGTTACCGCGGGACGGCAAACTACGAGCAGTACTTC.

The chain carries TRBV20-1 and TRBJ1-5, with 7 positions matching TRBD1. V dropped 3 bases and J dropped 9; count of bases not matched to a gene: 14. This CDR3 contains 15 residues. Germline values: CDR1 DFQATT, CDR2 SNEGSKA (reference sequence). CDR3 nucleotides: TGCAGTGCTAGTGACAGGGAACGATTGGTGGGGCCCCAGCATTTT. Residues: CSASDRERLVGPQHF.

In this sample, this clone turned up once. This chain joins TRBV2 and TRBJ2-1; 10 positions agree with TRBD1. This CDR3 comprises 16 residues. J was trimmed by 3 bases and V by 4 bases; bases with no gene match: 6. Germline CDR1 reads SNHLY; CDR2 reads FYNNEI. CDR3 region: CASSGDRGRDYNEQFF. Written as DNA, the CDR3 is TGTGCCAGCAGTGGGGACAGGGGAAGGGACTACAATGAGCAGTTCTTC.

The chain uses TRBV4-3 and TRBJ2-3, with TRBD2 identical over 12 bases. Trimming took 4 bases from V and 4 from J; bases not matched to a gene: 3. The CDR3 runs to 15 residues. Germline V gene lookup returns CDR1 LGHNA and CDR2 YSLEER. The CDR3 nucleotides read TGCGCCAGCAGCCGGACTAGCGGGAAATCAGATACGCAGTATTTT. Translating gives CASSRTSGKSDTQYF.

The genes are TRBV10-3 and TRBJ1-2, with D possibly TRBD1 on 6 matching bases. From germline, CDR1 is ENHRY and CDR2 SYGVKD. The CDR3 has 14 residues. The ends were cut back, 6 bases at V and 3 bases at J, with 14 bases in the middle. CDR3 residues: CAIRTGIPHYGYTF. The CDR3 DNA reads TGTGCCATCAGAACAGGGATTCCCCACTATGGCTACACCTTC.

This chain connects TRBV5-1 to TRBJ2-5, with TRBD1 matching over 7 bases. The J segment lost 1 base and the V segment lost 2 bases, leaving 17 bases of the junction unmatched. CDR1 is SGHRS and CDR2 is YFSETQ in the germline V gene. The CDR3 totals 19 residues. DNA for the CDR3: TGCGCCAGCAGCTTTCGCCCAATGACAGGGCCCGGCCGCCAAGAGACCCAGTACTTC. Translation gives CASSFRPMTGPGRQETQYF.

The chain employs TRBV6-2 or TRBV6-3 and TRBJ2-7; TRBD2 aligns across 8 bases. The CDR3 totals 16 residues. CDR1 MNHEY and CDR2 SVGEGT come from the germline V gene. The junction had 15 bases not matched to a gene; V was cut back by 5 bases and J by 6 bases. The CDR3: CASSPASGRAPAEQYF. CDR3 coding DNA: TGTGCCAGCAGTCCGGCAAGCGGGAGAGCTCCCGCCGAGCAGTACTTC.

This clone occurred a few times. This chain links TRBV28 with TRBJ2-7; TRBD2 matches 12 bases. The CDR3 has 16 residues. V shed 6 bases and J 3 bases; nucleotides not matched to a gene: 9. In germline, CDR1 is MDHEN, CDR2 SYDVKM. The CDR3 sequence is CASSRTSGTFGYEQYF. For the CDR3, the DNA is TGTGCCAGCAGCAGGACTAGCGGGACGTTCGGCTACGAGCAGTACTTC.

The chain is built from TRBV27 and TRBJ1-1, with 7 bases fitting TRBD1. The J segment lost 0 bases and the V segment lost 3 bases, leaving 7 bases of the junction unmatched. Germline loops: CDR1 MNHEY, CDR2 SMNVEV (reference sequence). The CDR3 loop spans 16 amino acids. DNA of the CDR3: TGTGCCAGCAGTTTCTCAGCTGGGACAGTGAACACTGAAGCTTTCTTT. Translation gives CASSFSAGTVNTEAFF.